This T cell receptor (beta chain) is from a study of cytomegalovirus exposure and HLA in healthy donors. Study information: It was reported in a later analysis that the same platform had been used for the approximately 120 validation repertoires as for the approximately 700 first-cohort repertoires. Study findings and constraints: Most sequenced TCRs were rare (though some public TCRs occurred in many donors). Reported performance of the classifier showed diagnosis of cytomegalovirus status with high specificity and sensitivity.

Clones were read by immunoSEQ multiplex PCR, and TCRdb kept only the in-frame ones, dropping some. The repertoire holds about 120,000 clones, approximately 89% seen once, with approximately 1% in the top ten. Among the roughly 110 subjects of the validation cohort, separate from the roughly 600-subject first cohort, were the donors. The germline V gene encodes CDR1 MNHEY and CDR2 SMNVEV (reference sequence). The CDR3 contains 14 residues. Regarding this clone: What it binds is unknown. The junction and the germline gene differ at one end; a read error may be behind it.

This TCR came from a woman aged 18-29 years in good health and CMV-seronegative. The chain is built from TRBV27 and TRBJ2-2; a possible D gene is TRBD1 (6 bases). The sample taken for sequencing was PBMCs. In DNA form, the CDR3 reads TGTGCCAGCGGTTTGGGACAAAACACCGGGGAGCTGTTTTTT. Translated: CASGLGQNTGELFF.